The 4 T cell receptor beta chains listed next were all sequenced from one sample in a study of naive and memory T cell subsets. Two oligonucleotides, mixed equimolar, formed the beta constant-region primer covering TRBC1 and TRBC2. Via MiXCR, TCRdb re-called the UMI-ligation and nested PCR reads, giving one row per CDR3 protein. Of around 23,000 distinct CDR3 sequences listed, about 10% are singletons. The sequencing input was central memory CD8+ T cells from blood. The source of these receptors is a human donor in good health.

This clonotype came up a few times. V and J are TRBV7-7 and TRBJ2-6; D ambiguous. The V gene lost 1 base and the J gene lost 2 bases, with 6 bases spanning the gap. The CDR3 sequence is 15 residues long. The germline gives CDR1 SSHAT, CDR2 FNYEAQ (reference sequence). CDR3 in amino acids: CASSLGVTGANVLTF. The CDR3 coding sequence is TGTGCCAGCAGCTTAGGAGTAACTGGGGCCAACGTCCTGACTTTC.

This clonotype was seen many times. The rearrangement uses TRBV7-8 and TRBJ2-1; D may match TRBD1 or TRBD2 (5 bases each). CDR3 length: 17 residues. V was trimmed by 2 bases and J by 4 bases, leaving 18 bases between them. CDR1 is SGHVS and CDR2 is FQNEAQ in the germline V gene. CDR3 region: CASSLSGTGWKYNEQFF. DNA of the CDR3: TGTGCCAGCAGCTTAAGTGGGACGGGATGGAAGTACAATGAGCAGTTCTTC.

At least ten counts were recorded for this clonotype. The chain combines TRBV5-4 with TRBJ2-7; 9 bases are a match to TRBD2. The germline gives CDR1 SGHNT, CDR2 YYREEE (reference sequence). The CDR3 extends over 14 amino acids. The J segment lost 5 bases and the V segment lost 1 base, leaving 4 bases of the junction unmatched. This CDR3 is CASSLFAGGDEQYF. The CDR3 region has the DNA TGTGCCAGCAGCTTGTTCGCGGGAGGGGACGAGCAGTACTTC.

Only a few counts were recorded for this clonotype. This chain uses TRBV9 with TRBJ2-1; TRBD2 agrees at 11 bases. V lost 3 bases to trimming and J lost 10 bases; unmatched junction nucleotides: 12. This CDR3 spans 16 amino acids. Germline lookup yields CDR1 SGDLS and CDR2 YYNGEE. CDR3 nucleotide sequence: TGTGCCAGCAGCGGGGTTGGACTAGCGGGCGGGAAAGAGCAGTTCTTC. It is translated as CASSGVGLAGGKEQFF.